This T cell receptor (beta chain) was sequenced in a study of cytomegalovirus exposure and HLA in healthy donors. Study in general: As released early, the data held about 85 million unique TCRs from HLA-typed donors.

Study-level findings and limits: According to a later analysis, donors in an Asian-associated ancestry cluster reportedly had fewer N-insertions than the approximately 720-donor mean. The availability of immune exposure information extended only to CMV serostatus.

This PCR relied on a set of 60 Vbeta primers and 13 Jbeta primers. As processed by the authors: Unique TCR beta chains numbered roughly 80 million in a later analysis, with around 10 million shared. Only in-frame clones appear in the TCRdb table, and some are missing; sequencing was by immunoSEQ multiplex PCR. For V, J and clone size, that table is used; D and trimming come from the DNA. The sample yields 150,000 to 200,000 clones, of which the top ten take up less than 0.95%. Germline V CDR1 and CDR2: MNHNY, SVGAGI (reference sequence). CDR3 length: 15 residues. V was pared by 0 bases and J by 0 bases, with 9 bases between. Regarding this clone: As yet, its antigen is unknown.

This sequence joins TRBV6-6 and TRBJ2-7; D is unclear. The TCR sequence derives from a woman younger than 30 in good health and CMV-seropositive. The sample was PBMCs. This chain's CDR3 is CASSYSLGASYEQYF. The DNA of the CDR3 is TGTGCCAGCAGTTACTCGCTAGGCGCCTCCTACGAGCAGTACTTC.